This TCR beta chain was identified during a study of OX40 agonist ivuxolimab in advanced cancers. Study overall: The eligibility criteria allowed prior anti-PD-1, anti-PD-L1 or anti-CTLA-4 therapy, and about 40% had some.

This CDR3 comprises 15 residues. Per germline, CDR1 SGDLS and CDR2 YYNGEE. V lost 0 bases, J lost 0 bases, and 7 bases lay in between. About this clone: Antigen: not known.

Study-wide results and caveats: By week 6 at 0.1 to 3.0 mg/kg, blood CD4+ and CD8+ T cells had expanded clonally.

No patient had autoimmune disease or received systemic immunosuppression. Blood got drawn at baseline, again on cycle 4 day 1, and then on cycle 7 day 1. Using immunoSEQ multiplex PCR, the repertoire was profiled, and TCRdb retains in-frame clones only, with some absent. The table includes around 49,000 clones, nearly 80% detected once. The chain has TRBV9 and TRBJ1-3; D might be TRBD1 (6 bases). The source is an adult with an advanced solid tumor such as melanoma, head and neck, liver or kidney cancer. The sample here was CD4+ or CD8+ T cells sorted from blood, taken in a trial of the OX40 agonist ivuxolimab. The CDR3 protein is CASSVGQVSGNTIYF. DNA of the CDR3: TGTGCCAGCAGCGTAGGACAGGTCTCTGGAAACACCATATATTTT.